These T cell receptor beta chains were read from a single sample in a study of CD8+CD57+ T cells in acquired aplastic anemia. TCRdb independently ran MiXCR on the reads; one entry per CDR3 protein. The table has 350,000 to 450,000 distinct CDR3 sequences, approximately 70% seen once; the top ten hold approximately 4%. Sequencing input: sorted CD4+, CD8+, or CD8+CD57+ T cells (not recorded which) from PBMCs. These receptor sequences come from a human donor in good health, serving as a control. Each CDR3 is given with its conserved first and last residue. A D gene is named only where the DNA matches it firmly. A clone size is listed for some rows: how often the clone was seen (once, few, many), or a class if it is expanded.

clone_size j_call v_call d_call cdr3_nt cdr3_aa
- TRBJ1-1 TRBV20-1 - TGCAGTGCTAGTCTTGGGAATGCTGAAGCTTTCTTT CSASLGNAEAFF
- TRBJ2-3 TRBV7-2 TRBD1 TGTGCCAGCAGCCTTCGAGGACAGGGCGATACGAAGCATTTT CASSLRGQGDTKHF
- TRBJ1-5 TRBV2 - TGTGCCAGCAGTGAAGCGCTGGGGGGTGTACAGCCCCAGCATTTT CASSEALGGVQPQHF
- TRBJ2-7 TRBV25-1 - TGTGCCAGTAGTAGGGGGGGGAGGGGTGGACGGGCGCAGTACTTC CASSRGGRGGRAQYF
- TRBJ1-1 TRBV7-9 - TGTGCCAGCAGCCTTAGCGGGGGTAAAACCGGGGAGCTGGCTTTCTTT CASSLSGGKTGELAFF
- TRBJ1-5 TRBV12-5 - TGTGCTAGTGGTTCGCCCGGGGTTCAGCCCCAGCATTTT CASGSPGVQPQHF
- TRBJ2-7 TRBV24-1 - TGTGCCAGCAGTTCCCCACCTCGTGGCTACGAGCAGTACTTC CASSSPPRGYEQYF
- TRBJ2-5 TRBV11-2 - TGTGCCAGCAGCTTTGATGGGGGTATGGCGGCCCAGTACTTC CASSFDGGMAAQYF
- TRBJ1-5 TRBV12-3/TRBV12-4 TRBD1 TGTGCCAGCAGCATAGCCCGGGACAGGGGAAATCAGCCCCAGCATTTT CASSIARDRGNQPQHF
- TRBJ1-2 TRBV7-2 TRBD1 TGTGCCAGCAGCTTAGCTCCGACAGGGGAGGGCTTCGAGACCTTC CASSLAPTGEGFETF
many TRBJ2-7 TRBV6-2/TRBV6-3 TRBD2 TGTGCCAGCATACGAGGCGGGGGGATCTACGAGCAGTACTTC CASIRGGGIYEQYF
- TRBJ2-1 TRBV20-1 - TGCAGTGCTAGCGGGGTTACAAACAATGAGCAGTTCTTC CSASGVTNNEQFF
- TRBJ1-6 TRBV5-1 - TGCGCCAGCGGCCCCGGGGGACGAGCCCAGTTCTATTCACCCCTCCACTTT CASGPGGRAQFYSPLHF
- TRBJ2-7 TRBV7-6 - TGTGCCAGCAGCTTCTCAGAAGGCTCCTACGAGCAGTACTTC CASSFSEGSYEQYF
- TRBJ1-2 TRBV20-1 - TGCAGTGCTAGAGCAGGGCGCAGGGAAGATGGCTACACCTTC CSARAGRREDGYTF
once TRBJ1-3 TRBV2 - TGTGCCAGCAGCCAGGCCCCCCCCCGTGCCTCTGGAAACACCATATATTTT CASSQAPPRASGNTIYF
- TRBJ1-2 TRBV20-1 TRBD1 TGCAGTGCTAGATCCCACAGGGGCTATGGCTACACCTTC CSARSHRGYGYTF
- TRBJ2-1 TRBV2 - - CASSESRDTYGYTFGF
- TRBJ1-3 TRBV7-2 TRBD1 TGTGCCAGCAGCAGCTTCCCCCCCCGGGACAGGGAATATTTT CASSSFPPRDREYF
- TRBJ1-6 TRBV2 - TGTGCCAGTACCACAGAATGGTGGGACAATTCACCCCTCCACTTT CASTTEWWDNSPLHF
- TRBJ2-7 TRBV10-3 - TGTGCCATCAGTGAGTCATTAGGGACACCCCTCTACGAGCAGTACTTC CAISESLGTPLYEQYF
- TRBJ2-5 TRBV7-6 TRBD2 TGTGCCAGCAGCTTCTCACTAGCGGGAGGTGAGACCCAGTACTTC CASSFSLAGGETQYF
- TRBJ1-1 TRBV29-1 - TGCAGCTTGGAAGGCCACAGACCTAACACTGAAGCTTTCTTT CSLEGHRPNTEAFF
- TRBJ2-6 TRBV7-4 - TGTGCCAGCAGTGCCCCTGGACGGGCCTCTGGGGCCAACGTCCTGACTTTC CASSAPGRASGANVLTF
- TRBJ1-5 TRBV7-8 - TGTGCCAGCAAGGGAAACGATCATAGGAATCATCCCCAGCATTTT CASKGNDHRNHPQHF
- TRBJ2-7 TRBV5-8 TRBD2 TGTGCCAGCTGCCCCGGGGGGTCGAGCTACGAGCAGTACTTC CASCPGGSSYEQYF
- TRBJ2-5 TRBV20-1 TRBD1 TGCAGCGTGGGGGACAGGGGCCAGACCCAGTACTTC CSVGDRGQTQYF
- TRBJ1-1 TRBV10-1 - TGCGCCAGCAGCGTCGGGACTAGCGGGGACACTGAAGCTTTCTTT CASSVGTSGDTEAFF